The clone carrying this TCR beta chain has only a few counts. TCRdb passed the 5' RACE reads through MiXCR, listing each CDR3 protein once. This sample yields 350,000 to 450,000 distinct CDR3 sequences, of which around 18% are seen a single time; around 8.4% belongs to the top ten. These data belong to a study of T-cell memory formation after mild COVID-19. The TCR sequence derives from an adult woman who had mild COVID-19 (a few samples of this study predate the infection). Cell type and time point are not known. Sequencing was done on a sample of PBMCs or a T cell subset sorted from them (not recorded which).

CDR3 amino acids: CASSRQGTTSYEQYF. CDR3 bases: TGTGCCAGCAGTCGACAGGGTACCACCTCCTACGAGCAGTACTTC. The chain employs TRBV12-3 or TRBV12-4 and TRBJ2-7; 7 bases align to TRBD1. Trimming removed 5 bases from V and 0 bases from J; junction bases left unmatched: 7. The CDR3 is made up of 15 amino acids.